Following are 20 T cell receptor beta chains from one sample sequenced in a study of T cells in Graves' hyperthyroidism and ophthalmopathy. Amplification of TCR beta CDR3 regions used RNA as the template. The TCR CDR3 was amplified in a first-round RT-PCR using the HTBI primer set. TCRdb re-called the multiplex PCR reads with MiXCR, one entry per CDR3 protein. The sample includes about 640,000 distinct CDR3 sequences, 20% to 25% of them seen just once. Sequencing was carried out using blood. Every receptor here comes from a man aged 25-40 years with Graves' ophthalmopathy.

This clonotype was seen many times. CDR3 sequence reads: CAWSVAQYQETQYF. DNA of the CDR3: TGTGCCTGGAGTGTAGCACAGTACCAAGAGACCCAGTACTTC. The V call is TRBV30, the J call TRBJ2-5; unclear D gene. CDR1 and CDR2 from the germline V gene are GTSNPN and SVGIG (reference sequence). V was clipped by 0 bases and J by 0 bases, with 8 bases between them. This CDR3 spans 14 amino acids.

The J gene is TRBJ1-3, the V gene TRBV24-1, with D possibly being TRBD1 (5 bases). Germline lookup yields CDR1 KGHDR and CDR2 SFDVKD. Trimming pared 7 bases from V and 14 bases from J, leaving 14 bases between. The CDR3 is made up of 11 amino acids. CDR3 sequence (DNA): TGTGCCACCAGCCTTCGGGACGGACTATATTTT. Its translation: CATSLRDGLYF.

This clonotype was observed many times. V and J are TRBV12-3 or TRBV12-4 and TRBJ2-1, with 9 bases matching TRBD1. This CDR3 is built from 16 residues. The ends lost 5 bases at V and 4 bases at J; junction bases unmatched: 9. CDR3 amino acids: CASSLLTGGPYNEQFF. Here the CDR3 DNA reads TGTGCCAGCAGTCTCCTGACAGGGGGACCTTACAATGAGCAGTTCTTC.

This clonotype has just a few counts. V usage is TRBV7-9 and J usage is TRBJ1-5; D gene unclear. V lost 5 bases and J 10 bases, leaving 15 bases between the germline ends. CDR3 length: 13 amino acids. Per the germline V gene, CDR1 is SEHNR and CDR2 is FQNEAQ (reference sequence). CDR3 residues: CASSPTRDHPQHF. Written as DNA, the CDR3 is TGTGCCAGCAGCCCTACGCGTGACCACCCCCAGCATTTT.

The V and J genes are TRBV6-1 and TRBJ2-7, with D unclear. The CDR3 extends over 12 amino acids. Germline loops: CDR1 MNHNS, CDR2 SASEGT. The V gene lost 6 bases and the J gene lost 1 base, with 7 bases spanning the gap. For the CDR3, the DNA is TGTGCCAGCAGGGAACGGTCCTACGAGCAGTACTTC. It is translated as CASRERSYEQYF.

This clonotype was counted many times. The V and J genes are TRBV12-3 or TRBV12-4 and TRBJ1-1; 7 bases line up with TRBD1. This CDR3 contains 13 residues. V lost 8 bases to trimming and J lost 5 bases; unmatched junction nucleotides: 8. In DNA, the CDR3 is TGTGCCAGCGGGGGATCAGGGGGAACTGAAGCTTTCTTT. Residues: CASGGSGGTEAFF.

The chain couples TRBV30 to TRBJ1-1, with D possibly being TRBD1 (5 bases). Per germline, CDR1 GTSNPN and CDR2 SVGIG (reference sequence). This CDR3 has 15 residues. V lost 4 bases, J lost 3 bases, and 18 bases lay in between. The CDR3 spells CAWNQGGFWDTEAFF. The CDR3 coding sequence is TGTGCCTGGAACCAGGGTGGATTTTGGGACACTGAAGCTTTCTTT.

This sequence joins TRBV19 and TRBJ2-2; possible D gene TRBD1, 5 bases. With 3 bases removed from V and 3 bases from J, the gap between germline ends came to 8 bases. The CDR3 totals 14 residues. CDR1 and CDR2 (germline): LNHDA, SQIVND (reference sequence). CDR3 sequence (DNA): TGTGCCAGTAGTATCACAGGTTACACCGGGGAGCTGTTTTTT. It codes for CASSITGYTGELFF.

The gene calls are TRBV7-9 and TRBJ2-3, with 7 nucleotides matching TRBD1. The germline V gene has CDR1 SEHNR and CDR2 FQNEAQ (reference sequence). V shed 2 bases and J 3 bases; nucleotides not matched to a gene: 5. The CDR3 totals 15 residues. In nucleotides, the CDR3 is TGTGCCAGCAGCTTAACAGGGGAGAGAACAGATACGCAGTATTTT. This codes for CASSLTGERTDTQYF.

V and J are TRBV30 and TRBJ2-3; D gene uncertain. CDR1 and CDR2 from the germline V gene are GTSNPN and SVGIG (reference sequence). The CDR3 loop spans 15 amino acids. V gave up 5 bases and J gave up 11 bases, with 26 bases separating them. As DNA, the CDR3 is TGTGCCTGGGCGATCGAAAGCTCGGACCCCAGAATGCAGTATTTT. Protein product: CAWAIESSDPRMQYF.

This clonotype was counted at least ten times. The CDR3 coding sequence is TGTGCCAGCAGTCGACTAGCGGGCTACAATGAGCAGTTCTTC. This sequence encodes CASSRLAGYNEQFF. This rearrangement joins TRBV6-1 to TRBJ2-1; TRBD2 matches 10 bases. Germline trimming cut 5 bases from V and 3 bases from J; bases unmatched to any gene: 1. From germline, CDR1 is MNHNS and CDR2 SASEGT. The CDR3 runs to 14 residues.

This clonotype turned up a few times. The gene calls are TRBV3-1 and TRBJ2-3, with D tentatively TRBD1 (6 bases). There are 14 residues in the CDR3. Germline CDR1 is LGHDT and CDR2 is YNNKEL (reference sequence). V dropped 4 bases and J dropped 6 bases, with 14 bases sitting between them. The CDR3 DNA is TGTGCCAGCAGCCCGACCAACAGGGCGGATACGCAGTATTTT. The encoded protein is CASSPTNRADTQYF.

The CDR3: CSLSGITYEQYF. DNA of the CDR3: TGCAGTCTTAGCGGGATCACCTACGAGCAGTACTTC. The rearrangement uses TRBV20-1 and TRBJ2-7, with TRBD2 matching 8 bases. The length of the CDR3 is 12 residues. Per germline, CDR1 DFQATT and CDR2 SNEGSKA (reference sequence). Trimming cost V 8 bases and J 2 bases; bases outside gene matches: 5.

Of note for this clonotype: A read error may be the cause here, since a much bigger clone is one base away. The J gene is TRBJ1-5, the V gene TRBV27; 7 bases agree with TRBD1. V gave up 6 bases and J gave up 9 bases; unmatched junction bases: 11. Germline lookup yields CDR1 MNHEY and CDR2 SMNVEV (reference sequence). The CDR3 spans 14 residues. CDR3 sequence reads: CASSSGTVFLPQHF. The CDR3, as DNA: TGTGCCAGCAGCTCCGGGACAGTATTCTTGCCCCAGCATTTT.

The chain carries TRBV25-1 and TRBJ2-5, with D perhaps matching TRBD2 (7 bases). Germline assignment: CDR1 MGHDK and CDR2 SYGVNS. Trimming took 6 bases from V and 5 from J, leaving 22 bases between them. This CDR3 comprises 16 residues. The CDR3 coding sequence is TGTGCCAGCAGCCCAGTGGGAGTACAGGGAGGGGAGACCCAGTACTTC. Its translation is CASSPVGVQGGETQYF.

This clonotype was counted at least ten times. V is TRBV7-8 and J is TRBJ2-1; a possible D gene is TRBD2 (6 bases). Germline assignment: CDR1 SGHVS and CDR2 FQNEAQ. This CDR3 has 14 amino acids. V lost 5 bases and J 0 bases, leaving 8 bases between the germline ends. The CDR3 sequence: CASSRGGSYNEQFF. The CDR3 DNA follows: TGTGCCAGCAGCCGGGGAGGCTCCTACAATGAGCAGTTCTTC. The whole variable domain, filled in from reference TRBV7-8 and TRBJ2-1, reads GAGVSQSPRYKVAKRGQDVALRCDPISGHVSLFWYQQALGQGPEFLTYFQNEAQLDKSGLPSDRFFAERPEGSVSTLKIQRTQQEDSAVYLCASSRGGSYNEQFFGPGTRLTVL.

The CDR3 DNA reads TGTGCCAGTAGTACAGGGGACAGGGGGCTCGCTGAAGCTTTCTTT. This gives the protein CASSTGDRGLAEAFF. This chain joins TRBV19 and TRBJ1-1; 12 bases match TRBD1. After removal of 4 bases from V and 6 bases from J, the junction contained 6 bases not matched to a gene. The CDR3 loop spans 15 amino acids. Germline lookup yields CDR1 LNHDA and CDR2 SQIVND (reference sequence).

This clonotype was observed a few times. The rearrangement links TRBV6-1 to TRBJ2-7; D gene unclear. There are 13 residues in the CDR3. Trimming left V 0 bases short and J 3 bases short, with 6 bases between. Germline lookup yields CDR1 MNHNS and CDR2 SASEGT. CDR3 bases: TGTGCCAGCAGTGAAGCGGAAGGCTACGAGCAGTACTTC. Translating gives CASSEAEGYEQYF.

J is TRBJ1-1 and V is TRBV29-1; 7 bases fit TRBD1. Trimming at V came to 3 bases and at J to 5 bases, leaving 0 bases not matched to a gene. The CDR3 length is 11 residues. Germline V gene lookup returns CDR1 SQVTM and CDR2 ANQGSEA. CDR3 region: CSVDRGTEAFF. The CDR3 region has the DNA TGCAGCGTTGACAGGGGGACTGAAGCTTTCTTT.

With respect to this clonotype: This could be a read error, since a much larger clone is one nucleotide away. This chain uses TRBV12-3 or TRBV12-4 with TRBJ1-1, with D tentatively TRBD1 (5 bases). V lost 8 bases to trimming and J lost 4 bases, with 23 bases between them. The CDR3 is 16 amino acids. The CDR3 coding sequence is TGTGCCAGCGGTGCTACGGGGCGGGACGGGGGCACTGAAGCTTTCTTT. This translates into CASGATGRDGGTEAFF.